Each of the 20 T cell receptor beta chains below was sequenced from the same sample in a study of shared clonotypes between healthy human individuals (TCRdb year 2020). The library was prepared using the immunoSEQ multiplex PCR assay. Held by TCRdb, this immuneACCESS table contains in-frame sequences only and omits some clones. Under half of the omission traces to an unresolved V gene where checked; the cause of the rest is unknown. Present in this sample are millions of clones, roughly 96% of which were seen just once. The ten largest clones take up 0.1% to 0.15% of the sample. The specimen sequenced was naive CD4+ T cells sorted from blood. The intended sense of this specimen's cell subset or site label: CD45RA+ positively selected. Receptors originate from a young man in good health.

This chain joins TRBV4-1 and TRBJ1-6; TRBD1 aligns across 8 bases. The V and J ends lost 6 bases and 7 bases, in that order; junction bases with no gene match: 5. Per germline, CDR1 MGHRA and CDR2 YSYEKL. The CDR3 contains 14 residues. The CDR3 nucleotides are TGCGCCAGCAGGCGACAGGGGTTAAATTCACCCCTCCACTTT. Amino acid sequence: CASRRQGLNSPLHF.

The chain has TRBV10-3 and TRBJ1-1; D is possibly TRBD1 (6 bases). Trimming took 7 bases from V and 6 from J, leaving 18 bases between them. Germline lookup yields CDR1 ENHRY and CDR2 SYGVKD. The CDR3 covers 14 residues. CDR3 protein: CAINRGAGAPEAFF. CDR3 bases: TGTGCCATCAATCGGGGGGCGGGGGCCCCTGAAGCTTTCTTT.

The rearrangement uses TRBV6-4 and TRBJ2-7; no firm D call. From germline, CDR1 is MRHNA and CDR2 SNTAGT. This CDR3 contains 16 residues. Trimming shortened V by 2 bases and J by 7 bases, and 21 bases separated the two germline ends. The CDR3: CASSDTNPGQPWEQYF. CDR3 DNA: TGTGCCAGCAGTGACACAAACCCGGGCCAACCTTGGGAGCAGTACTTC.

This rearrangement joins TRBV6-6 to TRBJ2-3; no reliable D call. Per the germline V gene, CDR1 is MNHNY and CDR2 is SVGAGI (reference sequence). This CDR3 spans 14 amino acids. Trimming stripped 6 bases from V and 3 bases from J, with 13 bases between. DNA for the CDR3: TGTGCCAGCAGGCAGACCTATAGGACAGATACGCAGTATTTT. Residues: CASRQTYRTDTQYF.

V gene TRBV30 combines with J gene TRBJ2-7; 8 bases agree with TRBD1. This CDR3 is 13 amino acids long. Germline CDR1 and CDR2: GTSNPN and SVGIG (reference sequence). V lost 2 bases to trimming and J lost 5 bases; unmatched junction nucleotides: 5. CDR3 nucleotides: TGTGCCTGGAGTAACCCAGGGGGCCACGAGCAGTACTTC. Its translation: CAWSNPGGHEQYF.

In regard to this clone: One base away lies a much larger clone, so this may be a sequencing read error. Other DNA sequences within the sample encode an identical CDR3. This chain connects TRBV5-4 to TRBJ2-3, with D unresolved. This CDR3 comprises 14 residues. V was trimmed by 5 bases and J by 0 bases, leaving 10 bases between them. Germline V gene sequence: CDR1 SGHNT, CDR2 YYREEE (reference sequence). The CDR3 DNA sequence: TGTGCCAGCAGTTTAACAGCTAGCACAGATACGCAGTATTTT. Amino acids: CASSLTASTDTQYF.

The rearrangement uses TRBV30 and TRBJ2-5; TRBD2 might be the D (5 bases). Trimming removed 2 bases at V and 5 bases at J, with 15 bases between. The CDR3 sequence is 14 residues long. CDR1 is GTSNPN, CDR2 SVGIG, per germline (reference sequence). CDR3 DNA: TGTGCCTGGAGTTTAGGAGGCCCGCCGGAGACCCAGTACTTC. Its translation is CAWSLGGPPETQYF.

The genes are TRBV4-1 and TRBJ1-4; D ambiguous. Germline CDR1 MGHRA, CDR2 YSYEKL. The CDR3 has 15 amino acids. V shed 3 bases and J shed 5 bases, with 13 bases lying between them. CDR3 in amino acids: CASSHPLGPNEKLFF. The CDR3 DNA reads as TGCGCCAGCAGCCATCCCCTAGGGCCGAATGAAAAACTGTTTTTT.

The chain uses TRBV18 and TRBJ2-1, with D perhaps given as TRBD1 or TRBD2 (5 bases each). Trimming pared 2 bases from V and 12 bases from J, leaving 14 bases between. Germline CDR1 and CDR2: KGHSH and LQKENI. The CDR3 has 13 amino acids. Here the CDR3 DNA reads TGTGCCAGCTCACCAGTTGAACAGGCGGGGCAGTTCTTC. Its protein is CASSPVEQAGQFF.

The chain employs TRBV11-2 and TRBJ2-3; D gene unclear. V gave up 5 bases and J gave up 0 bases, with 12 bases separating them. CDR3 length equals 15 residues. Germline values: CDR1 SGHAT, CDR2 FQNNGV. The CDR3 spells CASSQGYPSTDTQYF. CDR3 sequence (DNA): TGTGCCAGCAGCCAAGGATATCCTAGCACAGATACGCAGTATTTT.

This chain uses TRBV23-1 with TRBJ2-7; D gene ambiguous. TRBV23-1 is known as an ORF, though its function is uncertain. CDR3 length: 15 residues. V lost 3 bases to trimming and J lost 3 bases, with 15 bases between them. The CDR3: CASSQRGLTHYEQYF. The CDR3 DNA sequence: TGCGCCAGCAGTCAGAGAGGTCTTACCCACTACGAGCAGTACTTC.

This CDR3 is CASSLGGTASSTDTQYF. CDR3 nucleotide sequence: TGCGCCAGCAGCCTGGGAGGGACAGCTTCTAGCACAGATACGCAGTATTTT. The chain links TRBV5-1 to TRBJ2-3; D assignment may be TRBD1 or TRBD2 (7 bases each). The germline V and J ends were trimmed by 4 bases and 0 bases, with 18 bases remaining between them. From germline, CDR1 is SGHRS and CDR2 YFSETQ. CDR3 length: 17 residues.

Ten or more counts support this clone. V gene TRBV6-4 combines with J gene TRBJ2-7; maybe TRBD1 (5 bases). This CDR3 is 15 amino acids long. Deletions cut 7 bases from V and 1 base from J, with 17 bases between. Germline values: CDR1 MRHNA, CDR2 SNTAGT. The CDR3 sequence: CASTRSGARSYEQYF. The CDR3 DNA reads TGTGCCAGCACGCGATCTGGGGCTAGGTCCTACGAGCAGTACTTC.

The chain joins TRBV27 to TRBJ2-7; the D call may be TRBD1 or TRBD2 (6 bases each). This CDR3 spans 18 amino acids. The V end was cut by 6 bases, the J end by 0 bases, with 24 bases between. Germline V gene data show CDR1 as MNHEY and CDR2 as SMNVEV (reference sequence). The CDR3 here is CASRRTGGGVKGSYEQYF. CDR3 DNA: TGTGCCAGCAGGAGAACCGGGGGCGGGGTAAAAGGCTCCTACGAGCAGTACTTC.

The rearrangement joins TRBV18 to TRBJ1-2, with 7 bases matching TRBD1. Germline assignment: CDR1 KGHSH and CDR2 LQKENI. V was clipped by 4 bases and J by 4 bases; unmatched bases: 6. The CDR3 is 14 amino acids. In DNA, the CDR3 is TGTGCCAGCTCACACGGACAGGAAGCCTATGGCTACACCTTC. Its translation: CASSHGQEAYGYTF.

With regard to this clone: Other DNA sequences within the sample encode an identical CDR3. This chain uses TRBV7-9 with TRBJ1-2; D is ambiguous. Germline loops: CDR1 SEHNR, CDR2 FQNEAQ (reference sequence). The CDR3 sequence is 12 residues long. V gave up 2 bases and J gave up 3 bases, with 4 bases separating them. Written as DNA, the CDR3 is TGTGCCAGCAGCTTACGAGACTATGGCTACACCTTC. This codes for CASSLRDYGYTF.

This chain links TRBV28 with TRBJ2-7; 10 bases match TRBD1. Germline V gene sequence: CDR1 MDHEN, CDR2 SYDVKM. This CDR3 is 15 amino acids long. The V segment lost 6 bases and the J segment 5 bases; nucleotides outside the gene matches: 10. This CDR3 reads CASSSPGTGVDEQYF. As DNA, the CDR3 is TGTGCCAGCAGCTCACCCGGGACAGGGGTTGACGAGCAGTACTTC.

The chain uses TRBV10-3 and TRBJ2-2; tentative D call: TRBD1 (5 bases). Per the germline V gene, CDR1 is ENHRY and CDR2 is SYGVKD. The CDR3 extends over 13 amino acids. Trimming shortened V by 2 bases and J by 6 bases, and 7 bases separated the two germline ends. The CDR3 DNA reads TGTGCCATCAGTGAGATGACAGCCGGGGAGCTGTTTTTT. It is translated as CAISEMTAGELFF.

The CDR3 is CASSLSSTSGSVGETQYF. The CDR3 DNA reads TGTGCCAGCAGCTTATCTAGCACTAGCGGGAGTGTGGGAGAGACCCAGTACTTC. This rearrangement joins TRBV7-2 to TRBJ2-5; 11 bases are a match to TRBD2. CDR3 length equals 18 residues. The junction had 12 bases not matched to a gene; V was cut back by 2 bases and J by 4 bases. Germline CDR1 reads SGHTA; CDR2 reads FQGNSA.

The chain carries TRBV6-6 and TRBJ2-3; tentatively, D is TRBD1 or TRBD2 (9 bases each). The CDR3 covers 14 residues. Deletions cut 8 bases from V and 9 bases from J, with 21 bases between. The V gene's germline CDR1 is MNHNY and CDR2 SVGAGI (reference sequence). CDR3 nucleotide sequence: TGTGCCAGCCGAGAACAGGGGGCGGGAGGGACGCAGTATTTT. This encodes CASREQGAGGTQYF.